This is a list of T cell receptor beta chains from one sample in a study of shared clonotypes between healthy human individuals. Clones were read by immunoSEQ multiplex PCR, and TCRdb kept only the in-frame ones, dropping some. The repertoire consists of some 2 million clones, with around 95% occurring once and the leading ten covering around 0.13%. The specimen was naive CD4+ T cells sorted from blood. These TCRs come from a young man in good health. Both conserved end residues are part of each CDR3. A D gene is named only where the DNA matches it firmly. Some rows mark clone size as missing; the rest say once, few, many or name a class of expanded clone.

TRBV5-4	TRBD2	TRBJ2-2	NA	TGTGCCAGCAGCGGAAGCGGGGGGGCTTCCGGGGAGCTGTTTTTT	CASSGSGGASGELFF
TRBV18	NA	TRBJ1-3	NA	TGTGCCAGCTCACCACAGGATAATGGTGGAAACACCATATATTTT	CASSPQDNGGNTIYF
TRBV5-1	NA	TRBJ1-1	NA	TGCGCCAGCGCCAGCGCCACTGAAGCTTTCTTT	CASASATEAFF
TRBV5-4	NA	TRBJ2-6	NA	TGTGCCAGCAGCTTCCGGGACGGAAGCTCTGGGGCCAACGTCCTGACTTTC	CASSFRDGSSGANVLTF
TRBV10-3	NA	TRBJ1-3	NA	TGTGCCACGACAGGCCTCTCTGGAAACACCATATATTTT	CATTGLSGNTIYF
TRBV28	TRBD1	TRBJ2-7	NA	TGTGCCAGCCTCGCCGGGACAGTGATCTACGAGCAGTACTTC	CASLAGTVIYEQYF
TRBV6-5	NA	TRBJ1-2	NA	TGTGCCAGCAGCCAGGGAGATGGCTACACCTTC	CASSQGDGYTF
TRBV5-4	NA	TRBJ2-3	NA	TGTGCCAGCAGCTTCGGCGTTCCAATGCCGACAGATACGCAGTATTTT	CASSFGVPMPTDTQYF
TRBV6-4	TRBD2	TRBJ2-3	NA	TGTGCCAGCAGCCGGGACTACGGGGATACGCAGTATTTT	CASSRDYGDTQYF
TRBV5-1	TRBD2	TRBJ2-1	NA	TGCGCCAGCAGATTAGCGGGGGGGCCCGATGAGCAGTTCTTC	CASRLAGGPDEQFF
TRBV28	TRBD2	TRBJ2-7	NA	TGTGCCAGCAGTTTGGTCGGCGGGGGGGAATACGAGCAGTACTTC	CASSLVGGGEYEQYF
TRBV7-6	NA	TRBJ1-3	NA	TGTGCCAGCAGCTCCTCGGCGGGAGGAAACACCATATATTTT	CASSSSAGGNTIYF
TRBV27	NA	TRBJ1-4	NA	TGTGCCAGCAGTAAGGCCCTGGCAACTAATGAAAAACTGTTTTTT	CASSKALATNEKLFF
TRBV4-3	NA	TRBJ2-1	NA	TGCGCCAGCAGCCCAAACAATGAGCAGTTCTTC	CASSPNNEQFF
TRBV15	NA	TRBJ1-6	NA	TGTGCCACCAGCAGAGAACTCTCTCTTGGGTCACCCCTCCACTTT	CATSRELSLGSPLHF
TRBV11-2	TRBD2	TRBJ2-1	NA	TGCGCCAGCAGCCAAGGTCTAGCGGGAGAAAAGTTCTTC	CASSQGLAGEKFF
TRBV6-5	NA	TRBJ1-6	NA	TGTGCCAGCAGTTCAGGGCGCTCCTATAATTCACCCCTCCACTTT	CASSSGRSYNSPLHF
TRBV11-2	TRBD2	TRBJ2-1	NA	TGTGCCAGCAGCTTCACTAGCGGGGGGGCCTCCAATGAGCAGTTCTTC	CASSFTSGGASNEQFF
TRBV6-5	NA	TRBJ1-5	NA	TGTGCCAGCGGGTCTCTGGGGGGTTGGGGTCAGCCCCAGCATTTT	CASGSLGGWGQPQHF
TRBV29-1	NA	TRBJ2-1	NA	TGCAGCGTGACCGGGACTCCGGCCGAGCAGTTCTTC	CSVTGTPAEQFF
TRBV18	NA	TRBJ2-5	NA	TGTGCCAGCTCACCTAGGGGACACACGAAAGAGACCCAGTACTTC	CASSPRGHTKETQYF
TRBV6-1	NA	TRBJ1-5	NA	TGTGCCAGCAGTGCACAGGGAGTTGGGGAGCCCCAGCATTTT	CASSAQGVGEPQHF
TRBV27	NA	TRBJ1-2	NA	TGTGCCAGCAGTCCCCGGACGGAGAACTATGGCTACACCTTC	CASSPRTENYGYTF
TRBV18	NA	TRBJ1-1	NA	TGTGCCAGCTCACTAGGGGAAGTGAACACTGAAGCTTTCTTT	CASSLGEVNTEAFF
TRBV7-2	NA	TRBJ1-6	many	TGTGCCAGCAGCCTCGGCCTCGGGTCTAATTCACCCCTCCACTTT	CASSLGLGSNSPLHF
TRBV6-5	TRBD1	TRBJ1-1	once	TGTGCCAGCAGTTCCAGGGACAGGATAATTGAAGCTTTCTTT	CASSSRDRIIEAFF
TRBV10-3	TRBD2	TRBJ2-3	NA	TGTGCCATCAGTGAGATGGCGGGGGGGCCCTTTGGGACAGATACGCAGTATTTT	CAISEMAGGPFGTDTQYF
TRBV6-6	NA	TRBJ2-3	NA	TGTGCCAGCAGCCCCGATTCGGATACGCAGTATTTT	CASSPDSDTQYF
TRBV6-5	NA	TRBJ2-7	once	TGTGCCAGCAGCAAGGGGGGATTACCCTTAGTGGAGCAGTACTTC	CASSKGGLPLVEQYF
TRBV5-4	NA	TRBJ2-7	NA	TGTGCCAGCAGCTTGGAGGCATCGGGGGGCCCCGCCTACGAGCAGTACTTC	CASSLEASGGPAYEQYF
TRBV5-4	NA	TRBJ2-3	NA	TGTGCCAGCAGCTCCCCCGCACCTGGCACAGATACGCAGTATTTT	CASSSPAPGTDTQYF
TRBV27	NA	TRBJ2-1	NA	TGTGCCAGCAGTTTATCGGGGCGGAGCTCCTACAATGAGCAGTTCTTC	CASSLSGRSSYNEQFF
TRBV28	TRBD2	TRBJ2-1	NA	TGTGCCAGCAGTCCTCCGGGACTAGCGGCCTCCTACAATGAGCAGTTCTTC	CASSPPGLAASYNEQFF
TRBV30	NA	TRBJ1-2	NA	TGTGCCTGGACCAGACAGGACAGCCACAACACAAGAGGCTACACCTTC	CAWTRQDSHNTRGYTF
TRBV7-8	NA	TRBJ1-3	NA	TGTGCCAGCAGCTTAGCACTTGGAAACACCATATATTTT	CASSLALGNTIYF
TRBV19	TRBD1	TRBJ1-2	NA	TGTGCCAGCCTTGGGACAGCTATATGGAACTATGGCTACACCTTC	CASLGTAIWNYGYTF
TRBV9	TRBD2	TRBJ2-7	once	TGTGCCAGCAGGATTCGGGGAGGGGAAGAGCAGTACTTC	CASRIRGGEEQYF
TRBV27	NA	TRBJ2-7	NA	TGTGCCAGCAGTCCCAGACAATCTCGCGAGCAGTACTTC	CASSPRQSREQYF
TRBV10-3	TRBD2	TRBJ2-2	once	TGTGCCTCCGGTGTTACTAGCGGGAGGTCCAACACCGGGGAGCTGTTTTTT	CASGVTSGRSNTGELFF
TRBV19	NA	TRBJ2-3	NA	TGTGCCAGTAGGCGGGGAGTCACAGATACGCAGTATTTT	CASRRGVTDTQYF
TRBV7-2	NA	TRBJ1-1	NA	TGTGCCAGCCACGAGGCGAGCACTGAAGCTTTCTTT	CASHEASTEAFF
TRBV4-3	NA	TRBJ2-7	NA	TGCGCCAGCAGCCTCGCCCCGTCCTCGGTTCTCGAGCAGTACTTC	CASSLAPSSVLEQYF
TRBV6-5	NA	TRBJ1-2	NA	TGTGCCAGCAGTGACAGGTTTAAGGGCTACACCTTC	CASSDRFKGYTF
TRBV14	NA	TRBJ2-7	NA	TGTGCCAGCAGCCCGCGCAGGGCGAGCTACGAGCAGTACTTC	CASSPRRASYEQYF
TRBV6-5	NA	TRBJ1-2	once	TGTGCCAGCAGTTCCCGGGACGGAAACTATGGCTACACCTTC	CASSSRDGNYGYTF
TRBV5-4	NA	TRBJ2-3	NA	TGTGCCAGCAGCTTGGCAGGTGCAGATACGCAGTATTTT	CASSLAGADTQYF
TRBV5-1	TRBD1	TRBJ2-7	NA	TGCGCCAGCAGGTCTGGGACAGGGATGAGCTCCTACGAGCAGTACTTC	CASRSGTGMSSYEQYF
TRBV28	NA	TRBJ1-4	NA	TGTGCCAGCAGCGTGAGCACGGGGGGGATATTAGATGAAAAACTGTTTTTT	CASSVSTGGILDEKLFF
TRBV28	NA	TRBJ2-1	NA	TGTGCCAGCCAGGGCATTGGTGGTGAGCAGTTCTTC	CASQGIGGEQFF
TRBV2	TRBD1	TRBJ2-7	NA	TGTGCCAGCAGTGCCGAGGGGGCCATTTACTTC	CASSAEGAIYF
TRBV6-5	NA	TRBJ1-1	NA	TGTGCCAGCAGGCAGGACAGTTTGAACACTGAAGCTTTCTTT	CASRQDSLNTEAFF
TRBV2	NA	TRBJ2-5	NA	TGTGCCAGCAGTGAGGGGCTGGAAGGGTACTTC	CASSEGLEGYF
TRBV7-2	TRBD1	TRBJ1-2	NA	TGTGCCAGCAGCCTTATCCTGACAGGGAGTGGGTATGGCTACACCTTC	CASSLILTGSGYGYTF
TRBV5-1	NA	TRBJ1-1	NA	TGCGCCAGCAGCTTGGTAGCGGGGAACACTGAAGCTTTCTTT	CASSLVAGNTEAFF
TRBV11-2	NA	TRBJ2-3	NA	TGTGCCAGCAGCTTCAAGGGACGCGGCGACACAGATACGCAGTATTTT	CASSFKGRGDTDTQYF
TRBV7-2	NA	TRBJ1-5	NA	TGTGCCAGCACAAATAGCAATCAGCCCCAGCATTTT	CASTNSNQPQHF